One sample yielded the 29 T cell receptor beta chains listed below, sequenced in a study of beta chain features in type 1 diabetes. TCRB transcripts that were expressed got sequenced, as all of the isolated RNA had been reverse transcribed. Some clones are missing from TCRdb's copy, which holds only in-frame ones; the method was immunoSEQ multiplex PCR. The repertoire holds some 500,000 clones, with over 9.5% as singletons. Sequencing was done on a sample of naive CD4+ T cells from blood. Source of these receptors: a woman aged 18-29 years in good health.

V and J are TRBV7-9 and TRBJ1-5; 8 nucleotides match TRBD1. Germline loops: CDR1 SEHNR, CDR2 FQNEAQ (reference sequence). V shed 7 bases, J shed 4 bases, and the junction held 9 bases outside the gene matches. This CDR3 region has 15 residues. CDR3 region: CASTSGTGGNQPQHF. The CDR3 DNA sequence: TGTGCCAGCACCTCCGGGACAGGCGGAAATCAGCCCCAGCATTTT.

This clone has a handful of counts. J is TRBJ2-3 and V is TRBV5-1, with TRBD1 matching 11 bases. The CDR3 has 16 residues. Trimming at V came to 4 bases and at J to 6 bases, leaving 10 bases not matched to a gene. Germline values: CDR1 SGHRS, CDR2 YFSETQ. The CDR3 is CASSPWTGGAADTQYF. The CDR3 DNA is TGCGCCAGCAGCCCCTGGACAGGGGGCGCCGCCGATACGCAGTATTTT.

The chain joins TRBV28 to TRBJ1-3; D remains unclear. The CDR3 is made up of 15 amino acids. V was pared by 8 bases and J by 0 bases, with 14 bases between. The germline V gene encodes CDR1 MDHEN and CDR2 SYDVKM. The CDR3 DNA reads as TGTGCCAGCGGAGGCCAATACCGCTCTGGAAACACCATATATTTT. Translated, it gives CASGGQYRSGNTIYF.

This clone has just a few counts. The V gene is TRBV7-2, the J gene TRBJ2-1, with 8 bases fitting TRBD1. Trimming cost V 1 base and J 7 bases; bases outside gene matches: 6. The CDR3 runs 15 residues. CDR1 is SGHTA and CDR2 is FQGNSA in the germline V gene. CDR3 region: CASSLGSRTGNEQFF. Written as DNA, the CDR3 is TGTGCCAGCAGCTTAGGGAGTCGGACAGGGAATGAGCAGTTCTTC.

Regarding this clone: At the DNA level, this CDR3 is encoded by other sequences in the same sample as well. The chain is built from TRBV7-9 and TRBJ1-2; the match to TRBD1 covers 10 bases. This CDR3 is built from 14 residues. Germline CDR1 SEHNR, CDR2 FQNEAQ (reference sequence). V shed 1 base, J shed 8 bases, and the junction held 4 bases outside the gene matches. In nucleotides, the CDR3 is TGTGCCAGCAGCTTAGTGGGACAGGGGTACGGCTACACCTTC. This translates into CASSLVGQGYGYTF. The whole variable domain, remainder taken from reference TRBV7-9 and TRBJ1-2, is DTGVSQNPRHKITKRGQNVTFRCDPISEHNRLYWYRQTLGQGPEFLTYFQNEAQLEKSRLLSDRFSAERPKGSFSTLEIQRTEQGDSAMYLCASSLVGQGYGYTFGSGTRLTVV.

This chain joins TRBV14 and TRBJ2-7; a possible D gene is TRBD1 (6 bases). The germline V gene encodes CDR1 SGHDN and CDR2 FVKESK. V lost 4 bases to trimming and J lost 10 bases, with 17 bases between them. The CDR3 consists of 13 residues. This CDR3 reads CASSLTGTRPQYF. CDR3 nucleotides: TGTGCCAGCAGCCTTACCGGGACACGTCCTCAGTACTTC.

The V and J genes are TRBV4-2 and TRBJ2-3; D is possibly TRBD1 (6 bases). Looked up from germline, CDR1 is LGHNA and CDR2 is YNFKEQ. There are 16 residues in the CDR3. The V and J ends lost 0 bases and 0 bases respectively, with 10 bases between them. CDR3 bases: TGTGCCAGCAGCCAAGAGGGGACACCTAGCACAGATACGCAGTATTTT. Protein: CASSQEGTPSTDTQYF.

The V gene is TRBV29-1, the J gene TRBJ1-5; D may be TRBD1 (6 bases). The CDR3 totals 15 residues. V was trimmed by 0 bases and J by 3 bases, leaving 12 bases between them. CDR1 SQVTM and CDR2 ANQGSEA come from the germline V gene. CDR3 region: CSVEDPGATNQPQHF. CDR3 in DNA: TGCAGCGTTGAAGATCCGGGGGCCACCAATCAGCCCCAGCATTTT.

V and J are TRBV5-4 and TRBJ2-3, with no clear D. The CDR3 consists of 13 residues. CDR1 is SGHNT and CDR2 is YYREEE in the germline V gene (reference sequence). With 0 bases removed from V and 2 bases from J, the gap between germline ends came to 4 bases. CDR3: CASSLDLTDTQYF. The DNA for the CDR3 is TGTGCCAGCAGCTTGGACCTCACAGATACGCAGTATTTT.

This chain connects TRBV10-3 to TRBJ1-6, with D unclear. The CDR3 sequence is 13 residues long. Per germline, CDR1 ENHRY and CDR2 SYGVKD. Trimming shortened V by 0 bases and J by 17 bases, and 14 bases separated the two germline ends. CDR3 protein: CAISESVWVRFHF. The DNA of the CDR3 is TGTGCCATCAGTGAGTCAGTTTGGGTTCGGTTCCACTTT.

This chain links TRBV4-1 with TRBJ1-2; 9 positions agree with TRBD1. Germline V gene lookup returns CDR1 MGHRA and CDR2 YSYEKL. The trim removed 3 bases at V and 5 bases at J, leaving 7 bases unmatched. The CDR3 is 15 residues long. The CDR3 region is CASSQGTGMMYGYTF. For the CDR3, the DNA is TGCGCCAGCAGCCAGGGGACAGGGATGATGTATGGCTACACCTTC.

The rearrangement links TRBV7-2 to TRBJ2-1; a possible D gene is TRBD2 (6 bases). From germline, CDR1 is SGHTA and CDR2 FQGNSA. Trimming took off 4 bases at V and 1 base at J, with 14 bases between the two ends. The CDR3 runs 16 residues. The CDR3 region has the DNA TGTGCCAGCAGCTCAATCCTCGGGAGATCCTACAATGAGCAGTTCTTC. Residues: CASSSILGRSYNEQFF. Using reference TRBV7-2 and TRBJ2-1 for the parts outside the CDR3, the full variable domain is GAGVSQSPSNKVTEKGKDVELRCDPISGHTALYWYRQSLGQGLEFLIYFQGNSAPDKSGLPSDRFSAERTGGSVSTLTIQRTQQEDSAVYLCASSSILGRSYNEQFFGPGTRLTVL.

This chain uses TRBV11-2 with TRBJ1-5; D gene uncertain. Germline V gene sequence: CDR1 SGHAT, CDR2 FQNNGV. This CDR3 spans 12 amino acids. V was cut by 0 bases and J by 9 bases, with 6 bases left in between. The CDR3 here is CASSLETGPQHF. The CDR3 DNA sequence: TGTGCCAGCAGCTTAGAAACTGGGCCCCAGCATTTT.

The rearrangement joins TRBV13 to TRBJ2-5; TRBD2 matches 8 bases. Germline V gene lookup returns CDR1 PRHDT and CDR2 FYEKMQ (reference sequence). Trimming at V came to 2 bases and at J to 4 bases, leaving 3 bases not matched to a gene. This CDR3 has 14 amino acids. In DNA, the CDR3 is TGTGCCAGCAGCTTATCCGCGGGGGGAGAGACCCAGTACTTC. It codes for CASSLSAGGETQYF.

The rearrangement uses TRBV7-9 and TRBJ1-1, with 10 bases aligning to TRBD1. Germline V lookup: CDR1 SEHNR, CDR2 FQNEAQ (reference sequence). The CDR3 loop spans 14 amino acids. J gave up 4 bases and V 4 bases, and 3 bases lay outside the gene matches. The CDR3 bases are TGTGCCAGCAGCTCTTGGACAGGGGGCACTGAAGCTTTCTTT. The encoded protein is CASSSWTGGTEAFF.

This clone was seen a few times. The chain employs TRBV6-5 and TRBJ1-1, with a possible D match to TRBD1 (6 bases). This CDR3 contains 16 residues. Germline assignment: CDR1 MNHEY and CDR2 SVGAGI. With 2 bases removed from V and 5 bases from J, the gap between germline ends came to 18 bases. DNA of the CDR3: TGTGCCAGCAGTTACGGCAGGGGAATTTACGAGACTGAAGCTTTCTTT. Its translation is CASSYGRGIYETEAFF.

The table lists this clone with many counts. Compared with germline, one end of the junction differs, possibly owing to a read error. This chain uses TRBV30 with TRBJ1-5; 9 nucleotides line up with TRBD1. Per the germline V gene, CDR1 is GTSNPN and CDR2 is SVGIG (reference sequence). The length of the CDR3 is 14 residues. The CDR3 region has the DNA TGTGCCTGGAGTTCCACAGGGGGCAAGCAGCCCCAGCATTTT. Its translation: CAWSSTGGKQPQHF.

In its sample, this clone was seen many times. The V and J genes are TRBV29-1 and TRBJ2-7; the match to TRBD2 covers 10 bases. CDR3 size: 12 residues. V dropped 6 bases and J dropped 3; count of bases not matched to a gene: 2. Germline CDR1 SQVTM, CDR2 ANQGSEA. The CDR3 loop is CSVVAGGYEQYF. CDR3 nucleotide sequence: TGCAGCGTGGTAGCGGGAGGCTACGAGCAGTACTTC.

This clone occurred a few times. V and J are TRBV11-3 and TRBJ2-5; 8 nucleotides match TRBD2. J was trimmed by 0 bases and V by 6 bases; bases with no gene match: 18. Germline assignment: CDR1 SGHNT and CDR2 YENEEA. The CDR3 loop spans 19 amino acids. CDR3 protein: CASSYQGILAGLNQETQYF. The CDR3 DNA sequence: TGTGCCAGCAGTTACCAGGGGATCTTAGCGGGGTTGAACCAAGAGACCCAGTACTTC.

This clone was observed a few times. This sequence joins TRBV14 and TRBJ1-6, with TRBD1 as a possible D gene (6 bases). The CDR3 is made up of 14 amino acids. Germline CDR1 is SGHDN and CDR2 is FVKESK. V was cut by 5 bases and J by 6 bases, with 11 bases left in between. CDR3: CASSTGQRNSPLHF. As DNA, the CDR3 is TGTGCCAGCAGCACCGGACAGCGTAATTCACCCCTCCACTTT. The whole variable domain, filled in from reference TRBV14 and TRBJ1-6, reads EAGVTQFPSHSVIEKGQTVTLRCDPISGHDNLYWYRRVMGKEIKFLLHFVKESKQDESGMPNNRFLAERTGGTYSTLKVQPAELEDSGVYFCASSTGQRNSPLHFGNGTRLTVT.

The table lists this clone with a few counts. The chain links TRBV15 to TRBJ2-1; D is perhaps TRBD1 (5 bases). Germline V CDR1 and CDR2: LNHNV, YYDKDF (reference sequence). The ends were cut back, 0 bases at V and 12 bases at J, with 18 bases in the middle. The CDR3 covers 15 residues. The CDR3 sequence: CATSRDSPETDTQFF. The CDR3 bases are TGTGCCACCAGCAGAGACTCCCCGGAGACGGACACGCAGTTCTTC.

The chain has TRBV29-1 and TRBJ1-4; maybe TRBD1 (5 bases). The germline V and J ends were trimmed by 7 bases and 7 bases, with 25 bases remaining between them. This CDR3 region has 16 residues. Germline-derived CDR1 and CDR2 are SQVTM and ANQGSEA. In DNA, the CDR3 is TGCAGCGCCTGTCGTCAATTCGGGACGTCTTGTGAAAAACTGTTTTTT. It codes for CSACRQFGTSCEKLFF.

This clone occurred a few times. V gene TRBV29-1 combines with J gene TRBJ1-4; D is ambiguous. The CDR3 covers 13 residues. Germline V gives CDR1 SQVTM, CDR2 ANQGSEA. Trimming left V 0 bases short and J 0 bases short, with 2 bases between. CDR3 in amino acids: CSVEEPTNEKLFF. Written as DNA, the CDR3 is TGCAGCGTTGAAGAACCAACTAATGAAAAACTGTTTTTT. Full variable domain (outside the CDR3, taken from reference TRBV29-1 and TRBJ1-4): SAVISQKPSRDICQRGTSLTIQCQVDSQVTMMFWYRQQPGQSLTLIATANQGSEATYESGFVIDKFPISRPNLTFSTLTVSNMSPEDSSIYLCSVEEPTNEKLFFGSGTQLSVL.

The CDR3, as DNA: TGTGCCTCAGGGGGAACGAATGAGCAGTTCTTC. It translates to CASGGTNEQFF. The chain is built from TRBV10-3 and TRBJ2-1; 7 nucleotides line up with TRBD1. Losses at the gene ends were 11 bases for V and 7 bases for J; bases not matched to a gene: 5. Germline CDR1 and CDR2: ENHRY and SYGVKD. The CDR3 is 11 residues long.

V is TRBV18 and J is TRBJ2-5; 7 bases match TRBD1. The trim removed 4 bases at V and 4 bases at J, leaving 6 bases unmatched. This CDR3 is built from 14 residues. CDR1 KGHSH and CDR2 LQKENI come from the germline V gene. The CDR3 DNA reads TGTGCCAGCTCACGAACAGGGGTGGGAGAGACCCAGTACTTC. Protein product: CASSRTGVGETQYF. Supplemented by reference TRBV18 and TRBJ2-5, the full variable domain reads NAGVMQNPRHLVRRRGQEARLRCSPMKGHSHVYWYRQLPEEGLKFMVYLQKENIIDESGMPKERFSAEFPKEGPSILRIQQVVRGDSAAYFCASSRTGVGETQYFGPGTRLLVL.

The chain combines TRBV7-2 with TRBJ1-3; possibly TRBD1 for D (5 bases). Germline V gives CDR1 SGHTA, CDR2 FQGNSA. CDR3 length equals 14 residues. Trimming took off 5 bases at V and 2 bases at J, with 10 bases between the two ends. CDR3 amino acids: CASSPSGTGNTIYF. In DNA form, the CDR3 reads TGTGCCAGCAGCCCATCAGGGACTGGAAACACCATATATTTT. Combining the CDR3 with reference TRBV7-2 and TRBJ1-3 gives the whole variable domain GAGVSQSPSNKVTEKGKDVELRCDPISGHTALYWYRQSLGQGLEFLIYFQGNSAPDKSGLPSDRFSAERTGGSVSTLTIQRTQQEDSAVYLCASSPSGTGNTIYFGEGSWLTVV.

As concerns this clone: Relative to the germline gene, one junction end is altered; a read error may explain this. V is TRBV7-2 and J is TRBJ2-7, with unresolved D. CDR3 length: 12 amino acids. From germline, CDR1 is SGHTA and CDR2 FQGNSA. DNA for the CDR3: TGTGCCAGCAGCTTACCCCGGTACGCGCAGTACTTC. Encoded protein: CASSLPRYAQYF. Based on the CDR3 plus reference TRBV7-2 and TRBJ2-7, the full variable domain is GAGVSQSPSNKVTEKGKDVELRCDPISGHTALYWYRQSLGQGLEFLIYFQGNSAPDKSGLPSDRFSAERTGGSVSTLTIQRTQQEDSAVYLCASSLPRYAQYFGPGTRLTVT.

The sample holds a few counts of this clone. CDR3 sequence (DNA): TGTGCCAGCGGAAATAGGGGCACAGATACGCAGTATTTT. This sequence encodes CASGNRGTDTQYF. V is TRBV2 and J is TRBJ2-3, with unresolved D. V shed 8 bases and J shed 1 base, with 10 bases lying between them. The CDR3 totals 13 residues. CDR1 is SNHLY and CDR2 is FYNNEI in the germline V gene. The full variable domain, with the rest looked up from reference TRBV2 and TRBJ2-3, is EPEVTQTPSHQVTQMGQEVILRCVPISNHLYFYWYRQILGQKVEFLVSFYNNEISEKSEIFDDQFSVERPDGSNFTLKIRSTKLEDSAMYFCASGNRGTDTQYFGPGTRLTVL.

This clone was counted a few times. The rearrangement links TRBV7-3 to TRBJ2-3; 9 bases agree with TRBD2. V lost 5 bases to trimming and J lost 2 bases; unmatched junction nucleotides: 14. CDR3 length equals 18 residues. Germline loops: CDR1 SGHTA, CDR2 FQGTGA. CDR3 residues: CASSPSVWREGATDTQYF. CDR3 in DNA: TGTGCCAGCAGCCCTTCTGTTTGGCGGGAGGGGGCCACAGATACGCAGTATTTT.